This note documents a single T cell receptor beta chain sequence. Its antigen is undetermined. Repertoires were generated with immunoSEQ multiplex PCR, while TCRdb's copy carries only in-frame clones and drops some. This table holds fewer than 100,000 clones, more than 90% found once. These data originate in a study of PD-1 blockade in classical Hodgkin lymphoma. Looking at the study overall: Patients were dosed intravenously with nivolumab at 3 mg/kg every 2 weeks.

General study findings and limits: The study found that TCR diversity rose significantly by C4D1 in CD4+ but not CD8+ cells. TCR diversity at baseline was reported to be reduced in newly diagnosed patients relative to healthy donors. Factors driving the repertoire differences, possibly disease activity or prior therapy, remain undefined.

Germline V gives CDR1 SQVTM, CDR2 ANQGSEA. Trimming removed 6 bases at V and 2 bases at J, with 26 bases between. The CDR3 length is 17 residues. Following autologous stem cell transplantation, relapse occurred in every patient, and exposure to brentuximab vedotin varied. The sample consisted of peripheral blood mononuclear cells (PBMCs), taken at baseline. V gene TRBV29-1 combines with J gene TRBJ2-7, with D perhaps matching TRBD2 (5 bases). This receptor was obtained from a human donor with classical Hodgkin lymphoma. This CDR3 is CSVAGRRAAVGTYEQYF. The DNA for the CDR3 is TGCAGCGTCGCTGGCCGGAGAGCGGCGGTGGGAACCTACGAGCAGTACTTC.